This TCR beta chain was captured in a study of blood T cell repertoires in COVID-19. Only in-frame clones appear in the TCRdb table, and some are missing; sequencing was by immunoSEQ multiplex PCR. The data hold 300,000 to 450,000 clones, with more than 70% observed a single time. CDR1 is MDHEN, CDR2 SYDVKM, per germline. This CDR3 has 13 residues. With 4 bases removed from V and 1 base from J, the gap between germline ends came to 7 bases. The chain couples TRBV28 to TRBJ1-2; D not certain. The TCR was taken from a woman in her twenties or thirties with COVID-19, enrolled during active disease. The sequencing sample was made of peripheral blood. CDR3 DNA: TGTGCCAGCAGTTCACCGGTTAACTATGGCTACACCTTC. Its translation: CASSSPVNYGYTF.